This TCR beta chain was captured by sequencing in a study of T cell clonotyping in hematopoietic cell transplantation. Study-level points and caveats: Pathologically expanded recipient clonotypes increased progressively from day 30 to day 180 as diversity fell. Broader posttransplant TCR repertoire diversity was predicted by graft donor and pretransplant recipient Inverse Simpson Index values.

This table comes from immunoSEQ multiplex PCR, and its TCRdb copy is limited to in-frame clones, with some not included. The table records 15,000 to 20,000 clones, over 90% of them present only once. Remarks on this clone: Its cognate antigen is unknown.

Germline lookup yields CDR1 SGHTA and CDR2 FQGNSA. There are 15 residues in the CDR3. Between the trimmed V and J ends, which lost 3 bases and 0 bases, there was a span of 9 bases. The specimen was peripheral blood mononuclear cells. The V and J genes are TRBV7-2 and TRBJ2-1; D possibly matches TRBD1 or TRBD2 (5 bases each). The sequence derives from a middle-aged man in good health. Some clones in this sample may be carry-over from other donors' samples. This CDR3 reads CASSFRGTSYNEQFF. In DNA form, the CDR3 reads TGTGCCAGCAGCTTCCGAGGGACCTCCTACAATGAGCAGTTCTTC.